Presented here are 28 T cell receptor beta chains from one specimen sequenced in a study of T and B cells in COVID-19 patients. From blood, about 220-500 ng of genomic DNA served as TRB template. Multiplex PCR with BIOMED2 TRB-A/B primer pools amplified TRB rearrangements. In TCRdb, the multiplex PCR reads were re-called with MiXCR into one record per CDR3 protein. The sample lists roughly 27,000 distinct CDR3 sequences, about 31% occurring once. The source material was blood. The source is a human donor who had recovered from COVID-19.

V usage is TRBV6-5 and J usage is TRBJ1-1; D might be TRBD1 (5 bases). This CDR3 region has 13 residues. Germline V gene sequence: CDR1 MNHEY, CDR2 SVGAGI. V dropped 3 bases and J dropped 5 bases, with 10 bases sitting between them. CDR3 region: CASSYSGGTEAFF. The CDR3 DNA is TGTGCCAGCAGTTATTCGGGGGGAACTGAAGCTTTCTTT.

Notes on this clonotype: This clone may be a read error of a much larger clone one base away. CDR3 coding DNA: TGTGCCAGCAGTCCCCTCAGAGGGGCCTACGGGCAGTACTTC. This gives the protein CASSPLRGAYGQYF. This rearrangement joins TRBV5-6 to TRBJ2-7; D possibly uses TRBD1 or TRBD2 (5 bases each). Germline V gene lookup returns CDR1 SGHDT and CDR2 YYEEEE. The CDR3 is 14 amino acids.

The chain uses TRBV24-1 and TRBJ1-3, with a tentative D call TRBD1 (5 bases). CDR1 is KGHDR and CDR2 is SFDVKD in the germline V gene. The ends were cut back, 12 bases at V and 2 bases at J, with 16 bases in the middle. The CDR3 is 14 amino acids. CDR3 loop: CAPDTGDAGNTIYF. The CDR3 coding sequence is TGTGCCCCGGATACAGGTGACGCTGGAAACACCATATATTTT.

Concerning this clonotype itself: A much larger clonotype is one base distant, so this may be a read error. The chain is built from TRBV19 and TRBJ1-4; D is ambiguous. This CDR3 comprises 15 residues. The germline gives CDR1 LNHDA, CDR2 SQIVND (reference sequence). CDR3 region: CASGIVTGGNEKLFF. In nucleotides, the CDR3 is TGTGCCAGTGGTATAGTAACGGGCGGGAATGAAAAACTGTTTTTT.

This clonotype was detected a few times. The CDR3, as DNA: TGTGCCAGCAGCTTCCCGCTCGGACAGGCGGAAACCGGGGAGCTGTTTTTT. Translation gives CASSFPLGQAETGELFF. This rearrangement joins TRBV5-4 to TRBJ2-2; TRBD1 matches at 7 bases. Per germline, CDR1 SGHNT and CDR2 YYREEE (reference sequence). CDR3 size: 17 residues. Trimming at V came to 2 bases and at J to 5 bases, leaving 12 bases not matched to a gene.

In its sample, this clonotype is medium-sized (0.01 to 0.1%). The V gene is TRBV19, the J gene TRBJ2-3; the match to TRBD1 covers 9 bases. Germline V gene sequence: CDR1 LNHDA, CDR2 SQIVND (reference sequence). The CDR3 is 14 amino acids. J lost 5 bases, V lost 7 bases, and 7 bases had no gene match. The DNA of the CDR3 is TGTGCCAGTACCGACACAGGGGGCTTAGATACGCAGTATTTT. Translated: CASTDTGGLDTQYF. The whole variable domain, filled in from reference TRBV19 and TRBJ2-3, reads DGGITQSPKYLFRKEGQNVTLSCEQNLNHDAMYWYRQDPGQGLRLIYYSQIVNDFQKGDIAEGYSVSREKKESFPLTVTSAQKNPTAFYLCASTDTGGLDTQYFGPGTRLTVL.

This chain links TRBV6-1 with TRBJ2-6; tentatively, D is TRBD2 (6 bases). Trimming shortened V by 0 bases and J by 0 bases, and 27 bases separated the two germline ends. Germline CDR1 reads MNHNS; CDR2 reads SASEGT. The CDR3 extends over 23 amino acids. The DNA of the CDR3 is TGTGCCAGCAGTGAAGCAGCGGCGGGACTCCGGAGCCACCAACGCTCTGGGGCCAACGTCCTGACTTTC. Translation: CASSEAAAGLRSHQRSGANVLTF.

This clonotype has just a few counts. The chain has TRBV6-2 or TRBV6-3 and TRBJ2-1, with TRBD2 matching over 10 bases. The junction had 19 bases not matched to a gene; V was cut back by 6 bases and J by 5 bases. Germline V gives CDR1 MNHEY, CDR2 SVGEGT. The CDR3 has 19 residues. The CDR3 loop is CASSSPLAGEGLPNNEQFF. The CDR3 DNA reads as TGTGCCAGCAGCTCCCCCCTAGCGGGAGAGGGATTGCCGAACAATGAGCAGTTCTTC.

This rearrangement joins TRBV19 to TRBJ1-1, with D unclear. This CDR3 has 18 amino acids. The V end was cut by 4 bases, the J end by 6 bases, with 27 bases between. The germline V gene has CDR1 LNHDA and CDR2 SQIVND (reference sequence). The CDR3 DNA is TGTGCCAGTAGTACCATCGCGGACTCTTCCAAATCCATGGCTGAAGCTTTCTTT. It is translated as CASSTIADSSKSMAEAFF. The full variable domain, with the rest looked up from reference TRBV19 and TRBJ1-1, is DGGITQSPKYLFRKEGQNVTLSCEQNLNHDAMYWYRQDPGQGLRLIYYSQIVNDFQKGDIAEGYSVSREKKESFPLTVTSAQKNPTAFYLCASSTIADSSKSMAEAFFGQGTRLTVV.

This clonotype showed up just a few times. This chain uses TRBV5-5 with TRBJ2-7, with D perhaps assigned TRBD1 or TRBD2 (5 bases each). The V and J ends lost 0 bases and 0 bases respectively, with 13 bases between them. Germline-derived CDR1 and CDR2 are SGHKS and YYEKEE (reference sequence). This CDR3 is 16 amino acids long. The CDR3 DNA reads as TGTGCCAGCAGCTTGGCTGGGGGAAGAAACTCCTACGAGCAGTACTTC. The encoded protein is CASSLAGGRNSYEQYF.

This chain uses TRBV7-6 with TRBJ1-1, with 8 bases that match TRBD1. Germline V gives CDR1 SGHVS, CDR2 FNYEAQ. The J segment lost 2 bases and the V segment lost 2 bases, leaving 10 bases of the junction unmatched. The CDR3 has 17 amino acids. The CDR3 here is CASSLMRPDRGNTEAFF. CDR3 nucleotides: TGTGCCAGCAGCTTAATGCGTCCCGACAGGGGTAACACTGAAGCTTTCTTT.

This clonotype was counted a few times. The CDR3 bases are TGTGCCAGCAGCCCGACAGGGAGGAACACTGAAGCTTTCTTT. This translates into CASSPTGRNTEAFF. The V gene is TRBV12-3 or TRBV12-4, the J gene TRBJ1-1, with 7 bases identical to TRBD1. This CDR3 has 14 amino acids. V shed 6 bases, J shed 1 base, and the junction held 5 bases outside the gene matches.

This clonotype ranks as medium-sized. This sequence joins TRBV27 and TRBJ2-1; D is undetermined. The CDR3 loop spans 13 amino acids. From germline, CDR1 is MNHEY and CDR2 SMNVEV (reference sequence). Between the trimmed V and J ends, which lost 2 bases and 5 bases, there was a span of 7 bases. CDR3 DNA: TGTGCCAGCAGTTTAACCCCCCACAATGAGCAGTTCTTC. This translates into CASSLTPHNEQFF.

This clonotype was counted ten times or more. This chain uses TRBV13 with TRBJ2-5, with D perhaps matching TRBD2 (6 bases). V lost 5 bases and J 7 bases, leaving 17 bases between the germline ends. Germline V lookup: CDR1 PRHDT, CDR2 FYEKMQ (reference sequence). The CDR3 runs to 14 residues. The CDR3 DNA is TGTGCCAGCAGCCAGGAGGGAGGTGGAGGGACCCAGTACTTC. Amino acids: CASSQEGGGGTQYF.

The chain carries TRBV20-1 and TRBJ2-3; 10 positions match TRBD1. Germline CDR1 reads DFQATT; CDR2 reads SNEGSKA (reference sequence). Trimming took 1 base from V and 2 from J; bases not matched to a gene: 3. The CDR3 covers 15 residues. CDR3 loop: CSARGQGAPTDTQYF. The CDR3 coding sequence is TGCAGTGCTAGAGGACAGGGGGCTCCCACAGATACGCAGTATTTT.

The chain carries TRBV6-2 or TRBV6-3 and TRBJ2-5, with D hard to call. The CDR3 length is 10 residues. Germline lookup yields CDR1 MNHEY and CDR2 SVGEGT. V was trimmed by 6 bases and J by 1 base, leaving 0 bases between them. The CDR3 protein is CASSQETQYF. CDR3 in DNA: TGTGCCAGCAGCCAAGAGACCCAGTACTTC.

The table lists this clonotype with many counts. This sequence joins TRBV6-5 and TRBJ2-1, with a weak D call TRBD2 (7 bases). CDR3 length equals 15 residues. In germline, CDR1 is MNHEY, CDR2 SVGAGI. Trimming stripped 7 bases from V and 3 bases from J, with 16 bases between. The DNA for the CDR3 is TGTGCCAGCACCCGGGGGGCCCTCAACTACAATGAGCAGTTCTTC. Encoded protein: CASTRGALNYNEQFF.

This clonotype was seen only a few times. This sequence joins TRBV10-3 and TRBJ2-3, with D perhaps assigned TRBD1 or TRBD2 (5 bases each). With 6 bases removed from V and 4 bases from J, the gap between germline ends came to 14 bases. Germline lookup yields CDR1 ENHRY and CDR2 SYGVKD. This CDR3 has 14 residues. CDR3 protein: CAISQSGTADTQYF. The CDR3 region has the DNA TGTGCCATCAGCCAATCAGGGACGGCAGATACGCAGTATTTT.

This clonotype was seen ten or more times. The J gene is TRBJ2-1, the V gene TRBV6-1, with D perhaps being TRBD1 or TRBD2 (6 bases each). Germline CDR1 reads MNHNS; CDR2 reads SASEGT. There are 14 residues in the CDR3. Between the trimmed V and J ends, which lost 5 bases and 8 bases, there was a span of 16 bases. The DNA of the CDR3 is TGTGCCAGCAGTCCCCGGTGGGGGGCAGATGAGCAGTTCTTC. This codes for CASSPRWGADEQFF.

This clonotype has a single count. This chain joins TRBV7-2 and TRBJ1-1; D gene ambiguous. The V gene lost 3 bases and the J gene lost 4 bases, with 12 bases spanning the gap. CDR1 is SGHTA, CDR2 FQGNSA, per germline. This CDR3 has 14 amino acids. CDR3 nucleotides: TGTGCCAGCAGCTTGTCTCGTGTAGGCACTGAAGCTTTCTTT. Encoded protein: CASSLSRVGTEAFF.

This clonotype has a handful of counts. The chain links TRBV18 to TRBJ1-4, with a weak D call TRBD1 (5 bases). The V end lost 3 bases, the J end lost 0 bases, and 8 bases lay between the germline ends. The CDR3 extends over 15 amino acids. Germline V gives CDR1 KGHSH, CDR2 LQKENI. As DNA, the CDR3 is TGTGCCAGCTCACCTTCGGGGGCAACTAATGAAAAACTGTTTTTT. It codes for CASSPSGATNEKLFF.

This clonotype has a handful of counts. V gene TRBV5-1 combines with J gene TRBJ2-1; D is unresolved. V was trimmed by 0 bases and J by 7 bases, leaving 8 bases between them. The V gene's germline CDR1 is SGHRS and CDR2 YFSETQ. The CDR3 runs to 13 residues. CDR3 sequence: CASSLVLKNEQFF. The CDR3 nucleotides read TGCGCCAGCAGCTTGGTGCTGAAGAATGAGCAGTTCTTC.

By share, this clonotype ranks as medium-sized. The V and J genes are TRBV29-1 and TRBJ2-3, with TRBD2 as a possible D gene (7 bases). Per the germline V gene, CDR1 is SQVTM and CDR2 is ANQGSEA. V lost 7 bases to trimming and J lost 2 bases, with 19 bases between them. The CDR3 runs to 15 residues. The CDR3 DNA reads TGCAGCGCGGGGGGCCCGGGTCGGGACACAGATACGCAGTATTTT. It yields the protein CSAGGPGRDTDTQYF.

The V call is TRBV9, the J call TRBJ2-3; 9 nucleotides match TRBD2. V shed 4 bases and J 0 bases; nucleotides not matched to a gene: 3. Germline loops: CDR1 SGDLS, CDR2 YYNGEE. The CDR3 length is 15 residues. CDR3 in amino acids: CASSSGLASTDTQYF. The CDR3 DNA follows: TGTGCCAGCAGCTCGGGACTAGCCAGCACAGATACGCAGTATTTT.

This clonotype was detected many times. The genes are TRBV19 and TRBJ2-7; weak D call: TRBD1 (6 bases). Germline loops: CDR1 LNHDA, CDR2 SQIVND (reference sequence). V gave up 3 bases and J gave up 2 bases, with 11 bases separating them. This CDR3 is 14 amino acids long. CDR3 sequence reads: CASSIPGTTYEQYF. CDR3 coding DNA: TGTGCCAGTAGTATCCCCGGGACAACCTACGAGCAGTACTTC.

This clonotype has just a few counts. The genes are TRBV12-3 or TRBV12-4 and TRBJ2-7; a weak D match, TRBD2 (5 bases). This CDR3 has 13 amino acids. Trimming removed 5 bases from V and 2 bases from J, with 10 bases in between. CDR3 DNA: TGTGCCAGCAGTGAACCGGGGACCTACGAGCAGTACTTC. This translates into CASSEPGTYEQYF.

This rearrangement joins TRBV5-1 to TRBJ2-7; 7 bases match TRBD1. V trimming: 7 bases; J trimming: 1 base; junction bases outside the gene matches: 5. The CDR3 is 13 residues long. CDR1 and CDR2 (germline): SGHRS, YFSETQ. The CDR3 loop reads CASARGISYEQYF. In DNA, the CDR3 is TGCGCCAGCGCCAGGGGGATTTCCTACGAGCAGTACTTC.

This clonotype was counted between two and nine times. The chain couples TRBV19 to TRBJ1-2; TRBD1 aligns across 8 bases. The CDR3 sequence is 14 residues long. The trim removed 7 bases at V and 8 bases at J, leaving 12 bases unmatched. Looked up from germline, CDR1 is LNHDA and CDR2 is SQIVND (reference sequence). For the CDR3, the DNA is TGTGCCAGTACCCGATCGGACAGGGCAGGCGGCTACACCTTC. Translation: CASTRSDRAGGYTF.